Sequencing of this T cell receptor beta chain was carried out in a study of cytomegalovirus exposure and HLA in healthy donors. For this clone: Its antigen is unknown.

TCRdb's copy holds only in-frame clones and misses some; the assay was immunoSEQ multiplex PCR. Among roughly 50,000 clones listed, 93% were seen once. Study-wide results and limits: Most TCRs appeared rarely, but some public TCRs recurred in many donors.

The sequence came from a woman between 18 and 29 years old in good health and CMV-seropositive. The sequencing input was PBMCs.

CDR3 coding DNA: TGTGCCAGCAGCCCGAGGATCATAGCGGGGGGACCTTACGAGCAGTACTTC. Amino acid sequence: CASSPRIIAGGPYEQYF. This chain uses TRBV4-2 with TRBJ2-7; 10 bases match TRBD2. V lost 4 bases, J lost 4 bases, and 13 bases stayed unmatched. Germline CDR1 is LGHNA and CDR2 is YNFKEQ. The CDR3 length is 17 residues.